What follows are 5 T cell receptor beta chains derived from one specimen sequenced in a study of CD8 T cells in ankylosing spondylitis. One entry per CDR3 protein, called by TCRdb with MiXCR from the 5' RACE reads. The repertoire includes approximately 300,000 distinct CDR3 sequences, around 19% of them detected once, and roughly 7.3% sits in the top ten. Sequencing was performed on blood, either unsorted or a sorted T cell fraction (not recorded which). The receptors were gathered from a male donor with ankylosing spondylitis or in good health (not recorded which).

This clonotype is a singleton in its sample. The junction and the germline gene differ at one end; a read error may be behind it. The rearrangement joins TRBV5-1 to TRBJ2-3; no reliable D call. This CDR3 is 14 amino acids long. In germline, CDR1 is SGHRS, CDR2 YFSETQ. In nucleotides, the CDR3 is TGCGCCAACAGCTTGGGATCTCTCACAGATACGCAGTATTTT. The encoded protein is CANSLGSLTDTQYF.

This clonotype was detected many times. V gene TRBV6-1 combines with J gene TRBJ1-5; possibly TRBD1 for D (5 bases). The CDR3 is 14 residues long. Germline assignment: CDR1 MNHNS and CDR2 SASEGT. V lost 9 bases and J lost 0, with 12 bases in between. For the CDR3, the DNA is TGTGCCAGTTCACGGGACGGTAGCAATCAGCCCCAGCATTTT. Its protein is CASSRDGSNQPQHF.

The sample holds many counts of this clonotype. This chain joins TRBV20-1 and TRBJ2-1, with 7 bases matching TRBD1. Looked up from germline, CDR1 is DFQATT and CDR2 is SNEGSKA (reference sequence). V lost 3 bases, J lost 1 base, and 18 bases stayed unmatched. This CDR3 is 19 amino acids long. The CDR3, as DNA: TGCAGTGCTAGGGAGACAGGGCCATGGCTATTGAGGTCCTACAATGAGCAGTTCTTC. Translated, it gives CSARETGPWLLRSYNEQFF.

This chain uses TRBV20-1 with TRBJ1-4; 7 positions agree with TRBD1. In germline, CDR1 is DFQATT, CDR2 SNEGSKA (reference sequence). Trimming at V came to 4 bases and at J to 7 bases, leaving 6 bases not matched to a gene. The CDR3 length is 13 residues. Written as DNA, the CDR3 is TGCAGTGCTAAAGGGGGCGCGGCTGAAAAACTGTTTTTT. Translating it yields CSAKGGAAEKLFF.

This clonotype was picked up many times. The chain combines TRBV29-1 with TRBJ2-1; 7 bases match TRBD2. V gave up 3 bases and J gave up 4 bases; unmatched junction bases: 3. This CDR3 is 13 amino acids long. Germline-derived CDR1 and CDR2 are SQVTM and ANQGSEA. Written as DNA, the CDR3 is TGCAGCGTTGAGCGGGAGAGGTACAATGAGCAGTTCTTC. The encoded protein is CSVERERYNEQFF.